A selection of T cell receptor beta chains follows, all from one sample in a study of OX40 agonist ivuxolimab in advanced cancers. This table comes from immunoSEQ multiplex PCR, and its TCRdb copy is limited to in-frame clones, with some not included. Of 20,000 to 25,000 clones in the sample, less than 90% were seen once. Material: CD4+ or CD8+ T cells sorted from blood, obtained in a trial of the OX40 agonist ivuxolimab. These receptors all come from an adult with an advanced solid tumor such as melanoma, head and neck, liver or kidney cancer. Both conserved end residues are part of each CDR3. The order of the fields is CDR3 DNA, CDR3 protein, D gene, V gene, clone size, J gene. D genes are given only for firm matches. Where a row states a size, it is once, few, many or the class of an expanded clone; other rows omit it.

TGTGCCAGCAGGAAGGGACAGAGTGAAGCTTTCTTT CASRKGQSEAFF TRBD1 TRBV6-6 - TRBJ1-1
TGTGCCACGAACCAAGCGGGAGGACCCTACGAGCAGTACTTC CATNQAGGPYEQYF TRBD2 TRBV10-3 few TRBJ2-7
TGTGCCAGCAGCTTCGGTCAGCCAGACTACGAGCAGTACTTC CASSFGQPDYEQYF - TRBV11-3 - TRBJ2-7
TGTGCCAGCAGCGTAGAGGGGACAGGGGGCAATTCACCCCTCCACTTT CASSVEGTGGNSPLHF TRBD1 TRBV9 - TRBJ1-6
TGTGCCAGCAGCGTTTACGGGACAAAAATTAGCACAGATACGCAGTATTTT CASSVYGTKISTDTQYF - TRBV9 - TRBJ2-3
TGTGCCTGGGGCATCAACAGGGGGACCTCCTATAATTCACCCCTCCACTTT CAWGINRGTSYNSPLHF TRBD1 TRBV30 few TRBJ1-6
TGTGCCTGGAGTGTAGCGGGGAAGGCAAATTCACCCCTCCACTTT CAWSVAGKANSPLHF - TRBV30 - TRBJ1-6
TGTGCCAGCAGCTATGGGACAGGGCAGTCACCCCTCCACTTT CASSYGTGQSPLHF TRBD1 TRBV13 - TRBJ1-6
TGTGCCAGCAGCTCCACGGGACTAGCCCGTGGGTTCTTC CASSSTGLARGFF TRBD2 TRBV7-2 - TRBJ2-1
TGCGCCAGCAGGAAAACAGGGGCTAACTATGGCTACACCTTC CASRKTGANYGYTF TRBD1 TRBV4-3 - TRBJ1-2
TGTGCCAGCTCGACGGGGACTAGCGGGAGTCGAGACTACGAGCAGTACTTC CASSTGTSGSRDYEQYF TRBD2 TRBV18 - TRBJ2-7
TGTGCCAGCAGTGAAGAACTAGCGGTCATCCAAGAGACCCAGTACTTC CASSEELAVIQETQYF TRBD2 TRBV2 - TRBJ2-5
TGCGCCAGCAGCTTGGATCCGGGGCTACCCGAGCAGTACTTC CASSLDPGLPEQYF - TRBV5-1 - TRBJ2-7
TGTGCCAGCATCGGGACAGCGAACACCGGGGAGCTGTTTTTT CASIGTANTGELFF TRBD1 TRBV6-1 - TRBJ2-2
TGTGCCAGCACGCGGGGGAACACTGAAGCTTTCTTT CASTRGNTEAFF - TRBV7-2 once TRBJ1-1
TGTGCCAGCAGCCGGTCTACCTACGAGCAGTACTTC CASSRSTYEQYF - TRBV7-2 once TRBJ2-7
TGTGCCAGCAGCCCCCCGGGGGCTTACTACAATGAGCAGTTCTTC CASSPPGAYYNEQFF - TRBV7-3 - TRBJ2-1
TGTGCCAGCAGCCCTAGGGCCGGGGAGCGGGAGTACGAGCAGTACTTC CASSPRAGEREYEQYF TRBD2 TRBV11-3 - TRBJ2-7
TGTGCCAGCAGCCCGACCCTACAGGGGGATGAGCAGTTCTTC CASSPTLQGDEQFF TRBD1 TRBV7-2 - TRBJ2-1
TGTGCCAGCAGCCCACTAGTGAGCTCCTACAATGAGCAGTTCTTC CASSPLVSSYNEQFF - TRBV11-2 - TRBJ2-1
TGTGCCAGCAGACCGACTAGCGGGAGTCTCTATGAGCAGTTCTTC CASRPTSGSLYEQFF TRBD2 TRBV6-6 - TRBJ2-1
TGTGCCAGCTCACCCAGGACTAGCAAGTACGAGCAGTACTTC CASSPRTSKYEQYF TRBD2 TRBV18 - TRBJ2-7
TGTGCCAGCAGCCCCCGGGGACAACGTCTCGAGACCCAGTACTTC CASSPRGQRLETQYF - TRBV7-2 - TRBJ2-5
TGTGCCAGCAGCTTAAGACAGAACACTGAAGCTTTCTTT CASSLRQNTEAFF - TRBV12-1 - TRBJ1-1
TGTGCCAGCAGCCTTAGCGGGAGCTCCTACAATGAGCAGTTCTTC CASSLSGSSYNEQFF TRBD2 TRBV5-5 - TRBJ2-1
TGTGCCAGCAGCTGGGGGAGGGTTACAGATACGCAGTATTTT CASSWGRVTDTQYF TRBD2 TRBV27 - TRBJ2-3
TGCAGCGCTGAGTCTGGGGCCAACGTCCTGACTTTC CSAESGANVLTF - TRBV29-1 few TRBJ2-6
TGTGCCAGCAGCTTAGCACAGGACTATGGCTACACCTTC CASSLAQDYGYTF - TRBV7-6 - TRBJ1-2
TGTGCCAGCAGCCTTTTCCGGGACAGCTACGAGCAGTACTTC CASSLFRDSYEQYF TRBD1 TRBV11-3 - TRBJ2-7
TGTGCCTGGGGAATTGACAGGGTACTTGGAGCTTTCTTT CAWGIDRVLGAFF TRBD1 TRBV30 - TRBJ1-1
TGTGCCAGCAGCCACAAAACCATGGGGACTGAAGCTTTCTTT CASSHKTMGTEAFF - TRBV14 - TRBJ1-1
TGTGCCAGCAGTTGGGACCCGGGGACTGAAGCTTTCTTT CASSWDPGTEAFF - TRBV6-5 - TRBJ1-1
TGTGCCAGTAGTACTGGGGACAGGGGGTTGTCAGATACGCAGTATTTT CASSTGDRGLSDTQYF TRBD1 TRBV19 few TRBJ2-3
TGTGCCAGCAGCGCCCAACAGAGGAACTACGAGCAGTACTTC CASSAQQRNYEQYF - TRBV9 - TRBJ2-7
TGTGCCAGCAGTTCGACGGGGAACGAGCAGTACTTC CASSSTGNEQYF - TRBV13 - TRBJ2-7
TGTGCCAGTGACGGGGCTGGGGATACGCAGTATTTT CASDGAGDTQYF - TRBV7-9 - TRBJ2-3
TGCGCCAGCAGTGAGGGGGGAGGGGGGTCACCTAATGAAAAACTGTTTTTT CASSEGGGGSPNEKLFF - TRBV10-1 once TRBJ1-4
TGTGCCAGCGAGGACAGGGTGGGCACTGAAGCTTTCTTT CASEDRVGTEAFF TRBD1 TRBV19 - TRBJ1-1
TGTGCCAGCAGCTCGAATGCCCTGACTAGCGGCGAGCAGTACTTC CASSSNALTSGEQYF TRBD2 TRBV7-9 once TRBJ2-7
TGTGCCAGCAGGGAAGGCAAACACGGCGGAGGAGAACTGTTTTTT CASREGKHGGGELFF - TRBV5-8 - TRBJ1-4
TGTGCCAGCAGCTTAGAAGAGGGGGCCCCCCAGTACTTC CASSLEEGAPQYF TRBD1 TRBV7-8 once TRBJ2-7
TGTGCCAGCAGCCTGGACAGGAGCTCCTACGAGCAGTACTTC CASSLDRSSYEQYF TRBD1 TRBV11-1 - TRBJ2-7
TGTGCCAGCAGCCAAGATACAGGGGGGTACGAGCAGTACTTC CASSQDTGGYEQYF TRBD1 TRBV14 once TRBJ2-7
TGTGCCAGTAGTATTCGGGGCGGACAAGGGGGCTCTAACTATGGCTACACCTTC CASSIRGGQGGSNYGYTF TRBD1 TRBV19 - TRBJ1-2
TGCGCCAGCAGTGAGTCCTGGGAAGATACGCAGTATTTT CASSESWEDTQYF - TRBV10-1 - TRBJ2-3
TGTGCCAGCAGCTTCGTACGACTAGCGGGAGGCCTCAGCACAGATACGCAGTATTTT CASSFVRLAGGLSTDTQYF TRBD2 TRBV7-2 - TRBJ2-3
TGTGCCAGCAGTTACAGGCAGTACAATGAGCAGTTCTTC CASSYRQYNEQFF - TRBV6-5 - TRBJ2-1
TGTGCCAGCAGTTATACCGGGACCGCAACTAATGAAAAACTGTTTTTT CASSYTGTATNEKLFF - TRBV6-5 - TRBJ1-4
TGTGCCAGCAGCTTAGGATGGGCGTTGAACACTGAAGCTTTCTTT CASSLGWALNTEAFF - TRBV7-9 - TRBJ1-1
TGTGCCAGCAGCTTAGACTACGAGCAGTACTTC CASSLDYEQYF - TRBV7-2 once TRBJ2-7
TGTGCCAGCAGGCCTACGACAGGGGGCGACACTGAAGCTTTCTTT CASRPTTGGDTEAFF TRBD1 TRBV5-4 once TRBJ1-1